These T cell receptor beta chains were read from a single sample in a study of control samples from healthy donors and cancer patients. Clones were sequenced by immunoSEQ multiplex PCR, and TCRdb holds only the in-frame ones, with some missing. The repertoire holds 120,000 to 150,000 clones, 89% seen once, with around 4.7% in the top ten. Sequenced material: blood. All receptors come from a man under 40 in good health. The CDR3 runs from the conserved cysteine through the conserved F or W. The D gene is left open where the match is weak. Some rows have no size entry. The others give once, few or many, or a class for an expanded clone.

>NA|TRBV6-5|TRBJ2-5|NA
CASSPPHGIETQYF
TGTGCCAGCTCTCCCCCGCATGGAATAGAGACCCAGTACTTC
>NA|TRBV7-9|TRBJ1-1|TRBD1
CASSHGQVNTEAFF
TGTGCCAGCAGCCATGGACAGGTGAACACTGAAGCTTTCTTT
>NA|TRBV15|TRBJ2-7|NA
CATSRNRAAQGYEQYF
TGTGCCACCAGCAGAAACAGGGCAGCGCAGGGCTACGAGCAGTACTTC
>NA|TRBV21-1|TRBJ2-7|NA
CASSKGWTGNLYEQYF
TGTGCCAGCAGCAAAGGATGGACAGGGAATCTCTACGAGCAGTACTTC
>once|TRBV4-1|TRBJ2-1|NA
CASSQVDEDEQFF
TGCGCCAGCAGCCAAGTTGATGAGGATGAGCAGTTCTTC
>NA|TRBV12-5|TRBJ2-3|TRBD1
CASGLVPTGQVFPDTQYF
TGTGCTAGTGGTTTGGTACCCACGGGACAGGTTTTTCCAGATACGCAGTATTTT
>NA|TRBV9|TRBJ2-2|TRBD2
CASSEATSGFGELFF
TGTGCCAGCAGCGAGGCTACTAGCGGTTTCGGGGAGCTGTTTTTT
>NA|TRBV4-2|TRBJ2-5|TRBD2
CASSQDLTSGPQETQYF
TGTGCCAGCAGCCAAGATTTGACTAGCGGGCCCCAAGAGACCCAGTACTTC
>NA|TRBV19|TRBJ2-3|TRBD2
CASKRRGGPDTQYF
TGTGCCAGTAAGAGGCGGGGGGGCCCAGATACGCAGTATTTT
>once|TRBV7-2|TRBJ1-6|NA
CASSPQEYNSPLHF
TGTGCCAGCAGCCCTCAAGAGTATAATTCACCCCTCCACTTT
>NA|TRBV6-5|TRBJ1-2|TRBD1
CASSYENRGTYGYTF
TGTGCCAGCAGTTACGAAAACAGGGGGACCTATGGCTACACCTTC
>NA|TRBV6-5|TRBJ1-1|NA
CASSYSGAHTEAFF
TGTGCCAGCAGTTACTCGGGGGCTCACACTGAAGCTTTCTTT
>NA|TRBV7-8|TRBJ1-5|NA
CASSPGAGPQHF
TGTGCCAGCAGCCCGGGGGCAGGGCCCCAGCATTTT